The 24 T cell receptor beta chains in this list originate from one sample, sequenced in a study of response to subunit inactivated influenza vaccine. TCRdb analysed the RT-PCR reads with MiXCR anew, one entry per CDR3 protein. The data hold roughly 790,000 distinct CDR3 sequences, with 21% observed a single time. Sequencing used PBMCs from blood, obtained roughly 5 days after vaccination. The receptor set was obtained from a man between 50 and 59 years old who received an inactivated influenza vaccine.

The chain is built from TRBV7-2 and TRBJ2-7; 8 bases match TRBD2. The CDR3 has 16 residues. Trimming removed 2 bases from V and 4 bases from J; junction bases left unmatched: 10. Looked up from germline, CDR1 is SGHTA and CDR2 is FQGNSA. CDR3 DNA: TGTGCCAGCAGCTTACAGGGGACTAGGGAGGGGTACGAGCAGTACTTC. Encoded protein: CASSLQGTREGYEQYF.

This chain joins TRBV5-1 and TRBJ1-1, with D hard to call. The V and J ends lost 4 bases and 3 bases respectively, with 13 bases between them. The CDR3 is 14 residues long. Germline CDR1 SGHRS, CDR2 YFSETQ. CDR3 DNA: TGCGCCAGCAGCCAAGAGACAAGTTACACTGAAGCTTTCTTT. This gives the protein CASSQETSYTEAFF.

V usage is TRBV10-3 and J usage is TRBJ1-2; D unclear. The CDR3 extends over 13 amino acids. V was trimmed by 10 bases and J by 4 bases, leaving 16 bases between them. From germline, CDR1 is ENHRY and CDR2 SYGVKD. The CDR3 protein is CANYDGRFYGYTF. In nucleotides, the CDR3 is TGTGCCAATTACGACGGGCGGTTCTATGGCTACACCTTC.

The chain uses TRBV5-1 and TRBJ1-6; 7 bases are shared with TRBD1. CDR1 and CDR2 (germline): SGHRS, YFSETQ. This CDR3 region has 15 residues. The V segment lost 0 bases and the J segment 7 bases; nucleotides outside the gene matches: 4. CDR3 nucleotides: TGCGCCAGCAGCTTGGAACAGGGGACAAATTCACCCCTCCACTTT. Translated, it gives CASSLEQGTNSPLHF.

This clonotype was seen only a few times. J is TRBJ2-3 and V is TRBV12-3 or TRBV12-4, with D uncertain. The CDR3 has 14 residues. V was clipped by 6 bases and J by 2 bases, with 12 bases between them. In nucleotides, the CDR3 is TGTGCCAGCAGCCCCATGTTGGTCACAGATACGCAGTATTTT. Residues: CASSPMLVTDTQYF.

This clonotype has ten or more counts. This chain joins TRBV28 and TRBJ2-1; no reliable D call. The CDR3 consists of 15 residues. Germline lookup yields CDR1 MDHEN and CDR2 SYDVKM. The V gene lost 6 bases and the J gene lost 1 base, with 13 bases spanning the gap. The CDR3 sequence is CASREIARSYNEQFF. The CDR3 DNA sequence: TGTGCCAGCAGGGAGATCGCACGTTCCTACAATGAGCAGTTCTTC.

This clonotype was seen many times. The chain combines TRBV7-2 with TRBJ1-6, with D maybe TRBD1 (6 bases). CDR3 length: 16 amino acids. The V gene lost 5 bases and the J gene lost 6 bases, with 17 bases spanning the gap. The germline gives CDR1 SGHTA, CDR2 FQGNSA. The CDR3: CASSPGQRLLNSPLHF. In DNA, the CDR3 is TGTGCCAGCAGCCCCGGACAGCGCCTTCTTAATTCACCCCTCCACTTT.

The chain is built from TRBV5-1 and TRBJ2-7; D is ambiguous. Germline V gives CDR1 SGHRS, CDR2 YFSETQ. The CDR3 consists of 10 residues. V was pared by 9 bases and J by 6 bases, with 10 bases between. The CDR3 is CATQRCEQYF. CDR3 coding DNA: TGCGCCACCCAGCGCTGCGAGCAGTACTTC. Based on the CDR3 plus reference TRBV5-1 and TRBJ2-7, the full variable domain is KAGVTQTPRYLIKTRGQQVTLSCSPISGHRSVSWYQQTPGQGLQFLFEYFSETQRNKGNFPGRFSGRQFSNSRSEMNVSTLELGDSALYLCATQRCEQYFGPGTRLTVT.

This sequence joins TRBV7-3 and TRBJ1-1; the D is unclear. V gave up 5 bases and J gave up 4 bases, with 11 bases separating them. This CDR3 is 13 amino acids long. Germline CDR1 is SGHTA and CDR2 is FQGTGA. CDR3 in amino acids: CASSPGMTTEAFF. The CDR3 nucleotides are TGTGCCAGCAGCCCAGGCATGACCACTGAAGCTTTCTTT.

This chain joins TRBV15 and TRBJ2-1, with D unresolved. Germline V CDR1 and CDR2: LNHNV, YYDKDF (reference sequence). V gave up 0 bases and J gave up 9 bases, with 9 bases separating them. This CDR3 contains 13 residues. The CDR3 here is CATSREVDTEQFF. CDR3 bases: TGTGCCACCAGCAGAGAGGTTGACACTGAGCAGTTCTTC.

The V gene is TRBV5-1, the J gene TRBJ2-7; 10 bases are shared with TRBD1. Losses at the gene ends were 2 bases for V and 6 bases for J; bases not matched to a gene: 14. Germline V gene data show CDR1 as SGHRS and CDR2 as YFSETQ. This CDR3 has 17 residues. The CDR3 reads CASSFVPPGQGSGEQYF. The DNA for the CDR3 is TGCGCCAGCAGCTTCGTCCCGCCGGGACAGGGGTCTGGCGAGCAGTACTTC.

This clonotype came up a few times. This rearrangement joins TRBV6-1 to TRBJ2-7; the D gene is possibly TRBD1 (6 bases). The CDR3 contains 13 residues. Per the germline V gene, CDR1 is MNHNS and CDR2 is SASEGT. V gave up 5 bases and J gave up 9 bases, with 17 bases separating them. The CDR3 sequence is CASSTGPGFGQYF. CDR3 bases: TGTGCCAGCAGTACAGGGCCCGGGTTTGGGCAGTACTTC.

The chain recombines TRBV19 with TRBJ2-5; 7 nucleotides align to TRBD1. CDR3 length: 15 residues. From germline, CDR1 is LNHDA and CDR2 SQIVND (reference sequence). Unmatched junction bases numbered 9, after V lost 3 bases and J lost 5 bases. This chain's CDR3 is CASSIGTAPWETQYF. The CDR3 DNA reads as TGTGCCAGTAGTATCGGGACAGCCCCGTGGGAGACCCAGTACTTC.

This clonotype was picked up a small number of times. The J gene is TRBJ2-2, the V gene TRBV5-1; 7 bases align to TRBD1. Unmatched junction bases numbered 10, after V lost 4 bases and J lost 4 bases. CDR3 length: 16 amino acids. Germline V gene sequence: CDR1 SGHRS, CDR2 YFSETQ. The CDR3 protein is CASSPRQGGGTGELFF. CDR3 coding DNA: TGCGCCAGCAGCCCTAGACAGGGTGGAGGCACCGGGGAGCTGTTTTTT.

The chain is built from TRBV15 and TRBJ2-2; D may be TRBD2 (6 bases). CDR1 LNHNV and CDR2 YYDKDF come from the germline V gene (reference sequence). The V end lost 11 bases, the J end lost 4 bases, and 11 bases lay between the germline ends. The CDR3 is 12 amino acids. The CDR3, as DNA: TGTGCCTCGGGAGTAACCACCGGGGAGCTGTTTTTT. Protein product: CASGVTTGELFF. The whole variable domain, remainder taken from reference TRBV15 and TRBJ2-2, is DAMVIQNPRYQVTQFGKPVTLSCSQTLNHNVMYWYQQKSSQAPKLLFHYYDKDFNNEADTPDNFQSRRPNTSFCFLDIRSPGLGDTAMYLCASGVTTGELFFGEGSRLTVL.

This chain connects TRBV7-6 to TRBJ2-1; a weak D match, TRBD2 (7 bases). Germline CDR1 and CDR2: SGHVS and FNYEAQ. V lost 2 bases, J lost 2 bases, and 13 bases lay in between. The CDR3 is 16 amino acids. The CDR3 DNA sequence: TGTGCCAGCAGCTTATGGCGGGGGCGCCCCTACAATGAGCAGTTCTTC. Encoded protein: CASSLWRGRPYNEQFF.

This clonotype occurred a few times. The rearrangement joins TRBV20-1 to TRBJ1-1, with D possibly matching TRBD1 (6 bases). Germline V gene data show CDR1 as DFQATT and CDR2 as SNEGSKA (reference sequence). There are 16 residues in the CDR3. The V gene lost 1 base and the J gene lost 6 bases, with 21 bases spanning the gap. The CDR3 is CSARGGAGVSGAEAFF. CDR3 bases: TGCAGTGCTAGAGGAGGGGCAGGGGTATCTGGCGCTGAAGCTTTCTTT.

Worth noting for this clonotype: A junction end diverges from the germline sequence, so it may reflect a read error. The chain has TRBV4-3 and TRBJ2-1; 8 positions agree with TRBD2. Germline-derived CDR1 and CDR2 are LGHNA and YSLEER. This CDR3 spans 13 amino acids. CDR3 DNA: TGCGCCAGCAGCCAAGATGGTGACGGGGGGGCTCAATTC. This encodes CASSQDGDGGAQF.

V usage is TRBV30 and J usage is TRBJ1-5; D is possibly TRBD1 (5 bases). The V and J ends lost 4 bases and 4 bases respectively, with 17 bases between them. The CDR3 spans 15 residues. Germline CDR1 GTSNPN, CDR2 SVGIG (reference sequence). This chain's CDR3 is CAWKAGTGGNQPQHF. DNA of the CDR3: TGTGCCTGGAAAGCCGGGACTGGCGGTAATCAGCCCCAGCATTTT.

The genes are TRBV5-1 and TRBJ2-2, with TRBD1 identical over 9 bases. This CDR3 is built from 14 residues. The V segment lost 9 bases and the J segment 8 bases; nucleotides outside the gene matches: 11. Germline CDR1 is SGHRS and CDR2 is YFSETQ. The CDR3 reads CAMGYRGLTGELFF. The CDR3 coding sequence is TGCGCCATGGGCTACAGGGGGCTCACTGGGGAGCTGTTTTTT.

The chain uses TRBV12-3 or TRBV12-4 and TRBJ1-1; TRBD1 matches at 8 bases. This CDR3 comprises 15 residues. Trimming removed 5 bases from V and 0 bases from J; junction bases left unmatched: 5. In DNA, the CDR3 is TGTGCCAGCAGTATGGGACAGGTCTTGAACACTGAAGCTTTCTTT. This gives the protein CASSMGQVLNTEAFF.

The V gene is TRBV12-3 or TRBV12-4, the J gene TRBJ1-1; possible D gene TRBD1, 5 bases. The V and J ends lost 3 bases and 2 bases respectively, with 13 bases between them. The CDR3 has 15 amino acids. The CDR3 coding sequence is TGTGCCAGCAGTTTTCGCAGGGAACTAAACACTGAAGCTTTCTTT. As protein: CASSFRRELNTEAFF.

A note on this clonotype: This may come from a read error, since a much larger clone is one base off. The chain joins TRBV5-6 to TRBJ2-6; D is ambiguous. Germline-derived CDR1 and CDR2 are SGHDT and YYEEEE. The CDR3 length is 12 residues. The CDR3 DNA reads as TGTGCCAGCAGCTTTTTGGCCAACGTCCCGACTTTC. Translating gives CASSFLANVPTF.

The V and J genes are TRBV12-5 and TRBJ2-2; D gene unclear. Deletions cut 7 bases from V and 1 base from J, with 7 bases between. The CDR3 contains 13 residues. The germline V gene encodes CDR1 LGHNT and CDR2 FRNRAP. CDR3: CASELGNTGELFF. Here the CDR3 DNA reads TGTGCTAGTGAGCTCGGGAACACCGGGGAGCTGTTTTTT. The full variable domain, in which reference TRBV12-5 and TRBJ2-2 provide the parts outside the CDR3, is DARVTQTPRHKVTEMGQEVTMRCQPILGHNTVFWYRQTMMQGLELLAYFRNRAPLDDSGMPKDRFSAEMPDATLATLKIQPSEPRDSAVYFCASELGNTGELFFGEGSRLTVL.